This T cell receptor beta chain was sequenced in a study of shared clonotypes between healthy human individuals. This CDR3 is 16 amino acids long. CDR1 is SGHKS, CDR2 YYEKEE, per germline (reference sequence). With V trimmed by 4 bases and J by 6 bases, 14 bases remained unmatched. Assay: immunoSEQ multiplex PCR; the TCRdb copy retains only in-frame clones and omits some. The sample has about 2.3 million clones; 85% to 95% are singletons. This TCR was sampled from a man aged 18 to 29 in good health. Some clones in this sample may be carry-over from other donors' samples. The rearrangement joins TRBV5-5 to TRBJ1-1; 8 nucleotides match TRBD1. Sequenced: naive CD4+ T cells from PBMCs. The subset here: CD45RA+ positively selected. CDR3 nucleotides: TGTGCCAGCAGCGCAAGATCAGGGGGCTCAAGGGCTGAAGCTTTCTTT. Translation gives CASSARSGGSRAEAFF.